The text below deals with one TCR beta chain. As yet, its antigen is unknown. Clones were read by immunoSEQ multiplex PCR, and TCRdb kept only the in-frame ones, dropping some. The sample yields about 110,000 clones, nearly 90% seen once. The germline V gene encodes CDR1 SGDLS and CDR2 YYNGEE. V dropped 0 bases and J dropped 10; count of bases not matched to a gene: 7. This CDR3 region has 15 residues. The sample comes from a study of T cell responses to AZD1222 COVID-19 vaccine. Regarding the study as a whole: The breadth and depth of Spike-specific TCRs increased once two AZD1222 doses had been given. AZD1222 recipients seropositive at baseline numbered only six or seven. Nearly half of spike-specific TCRs reportedly go after variant regions that carry no mutations. Clonal diversity was possibly underestimated, and white British individuals and females predominated among donors.

This TCR was recovered from an adult in good health. Material: peripheral blood, obtained on day 0 of MenACWY control vaccination. The V call is TRBV9, the J call TRBJ1-6; 7 bases line up with TRBD1. The CDR3 nucleotides read TGTGCCAGCAGCGTAGATCCGTCAGGGGGGTCACCCCTCCACTTT. Protein: CASSVDPSGGSPLHF.